What follows is one T cell receptor beta chain and its context. It was with 60 Vbeta and 13 Jbeta primers that the PCR ran. Assay used: immunoSEQ multiplex PCR; TCRdb lists only in-frame clones, some missing. Of 95,000 to 150,000 clones in the sample, about four fifths are singletons; the top ten hold approximately 9.6%. The sample belongs to a study of cytomegalovirus exposure and HLA in healthy donors. The sequence was collected from a woman in her forties or fifties in good health and CMV-seropositive. Source material: PBMCs.

In DNA, the CDR3 is TGTGCCAGCAGCTTGGGGCAGGGGGCGACCTACGAGCAGTACTTC. Its protein product is CASSLGQGATYEQYF. The V call is TRBV5-4, the J call TRBJ2-7, with 8 bases lining up with TRBD1. The J segment lost 2 bases and the V segment lost 0 bases, leaving 4 bases of the junction unmatched. Germline lookup yields CDR1 SGHNT and CDR2 YYREEE (reference sequence). The length of the CDR3 is 15 residues.